The next 17 T cell receptor beta chains were all read from a single sample in a study of T cells in Graves' hyperthyroidism and ophthalmopathy. It was RNA transcripts that yielded the amplified TCR beta CDR3 regions. The primer set for the first-round RT-PCR of the TCR CDR3 was HTBI. In TCRdb, the multiplex PCR reads were re-called with MiXCR into one record per CDR3 protein. The sample has about 250,000 distinct CDR3 sequences, roughly a quarter seen once; the top ten hold around 40%. Sequences were obtained from blood. The receptors stem from a woman aged 40 to 50 with Graves' ophthalmopathy.

The sample holds many counts of this clonotype. The J gene is TRBJ2-7, the V gene TRBV30; 8 nucleotides align to TRBD1. Germline V gives CDR1 GTSNPN, CDR2 SVGIG (reference sequence). The CDR3 spans 13 residues. With V trimmed by 5 bases and J by 2 bases, 5 bases remained unmatched. The CDR3 here is CAWETGVTYEQYF. The CDR3 coding sequence is TGTGCCTGGGAGACAGGGGTAACCTACGAGCAGTACTTC.

Concerning this clonotype: Being one base from a much bigger clone, this may be a read error. The chain couples TRBV7-9 to TRBJ1-2; no clear D. V was trimmed by 5 bases and J by 1 base, leaving 11 bases between them. The CDR3 has 14 residues. Germline V gene sequence: CDR1 SEHNR, CDR2 FQNEAQ (reference sequence). The CDR3 nucleotides read TGTGCCAGCAGCCAAGATCTCGATAACTATGGCTACACCTTC. Translating gives CASSQDLDNYGYTF. The entire variable domain, with the rest obtained from reference TRBV7-9 and TRBJ1-2, is as follows: DTGVSQNPRHKITKRGQNVTFRCDPISEHNRLYWYRQTLGQGPEFLTYFQNEAQLEKSRLLSDRFSAERPKGSFSTLEIQRTEQGDSAMYLCASSQDLDNYGYTFGSGTRLTVV.

In this sample, this clonotype turned up many times. This chain links TRBV27 with TRBJ1-5; no definite D call. V was shortened by 0 bases and J by 15 bases, with 18 bases between the two germline ends. The CDR3 covers 14 residues. Germline V gene data show CDR1 as MNHEY and CDR2 as SMNVEV (reference sequence). In DNA form, the CDR3 reads TGTGCCAGCAGTTTATCGGAGGCCGGTAGTAAACGGCATTTT. It is translated as CASSLSEAGSKRHF.

This clonotype has at least ten counts. The V gene is TRBV5-6, the J gene TRBJ1-2; perhaps TRBD1 as D (5 bases). Germline V lookup: CDR1 SGHDT, CDR2 YYEEEE. CDR3 length: 13 residues. V lost 6 bases and J lost 3, with 12 bases in between. CDR3 protein: CASMGDSDYGYTF. CDR3 DNA: TGTGCCAGCATGGGGGATAGCGACTATGGCTACACCTTC.

The table lists this clonotype with many counts. The chain combines TRBV6-1 with TRBJ1-2; unclear D gene. The CDR3 is 16 amino acids. Germline V gene lookup returns CDR1 MNHNS and CDR2 SASEGT. V lost 2 bases and J 4 bases, leaving 17 bases between the germline ends. CDR3 loop: CASSELLAASSYGYTF. CDR3 DNA sequence: TGTGCCAGCAGTGAACTGTTGGCGGCGTCTAGCTATGGCTACACCTTC.

The sample holds many counts of this clonotype. The chain is built from TRBV28 and TRBJ2-7, with 14 bases fitting TRBD2. The germline V gene encodes CDR1 MDHEN and CDR2 SYDVKM. Trimming removed 5 bases from V and 4 bases from J; junction bases left unmatched: 4. CDR3 length: 15 residues. The chain's CDR3 is CASSPGLAGVYEQYF. Written as DNA, the CDR3 is TGTGCCAGCAGTCCGGGACTAGCGGGAGTTTACGAGCAGTACTTC.

This clonotype showed up just a few times. The J gene is TRBJ2-5, the V gene TRBV28; 7 bases line up with TRBD2. Germline-derived CDR1 and CDR2 are MDHEN and SYDVKM. V gave up 8 bases and J gave up 1 base; unmatched junction bases: 10. The CDR3 extends over 15 amino acids. The CDR3 reads CASHEGRGPQETQYF. The CDR3 nucleotides are TGTGCCAGCCACGAGGGGAGGGGACCCCAAGAGACCCAGTACTTC. The whole variable domain, remainder taken from reference TRBV28 and TRBJ2-5, is DVKVTQSSRYLVKRTGEKVFLECVQDMDHENMFWYRQDPGLGLRLIYFSYDVKMKEKGDIPEGYSVSREKKERFSLILESASTNQTSMYLCASHEGRGPQETQYFGPGTRLLVL.

This clonotype was picked up many times. This sequence joins TRBV24-1 and TRBJ2-7; a weak D match, TRBD2 (6 bases). The germline V gene encodes CDR1 KGHDR and CDR2 SFDVKD. V lost 6 bases to trimming and J lost 5 bases, with 10 bases between them. The CDR3 is 12 amino acids. The CDR3 coding sequence is TGTGCCACCAGTTTCGGGAGTAACGAGCAGTACTTC. This codes for CATSFGSNEQYF.

This chain joins TRBV2 and TRBJ1-1, with TRBD1 as a possible D gene (5 bases). V dropped 8 bases and J dropped 1 base, with 14 bases sitting between them. Germline V CDR1 and CDR2: SNHLY, FYNNEI. This CDR3 comprises 14 residues. The CDR3 reads CASGDGPANTEAFF. The CDR3 DNA is TGTGCCAGCGGGGACGGGCCGGCGAACACTGAAGCTTTCTTT.

This clonotype has ten or more counts. J is TRBJ1-3 and V is TRBV12-3 or TRBV12-4; D gene uncertain. The CDR3 contains 13 residues. Between the trimmed V and J ends, which lost 6 bases and 4 bases, there was a span of 10 bases. CDR3 DNA sequence: TGTGCCAGCAGCTCCGGGCGAGGAAACACCATATATTTT. This gives the protein CASSSGRGNTIYF.

This clonotype was recorded many times. J is TRBJ1-2 and V is TRBV12-3 or TRBV12-4, with D unresolved. V shed 5 bases and J shed 5 bases, with 9 bases lying between them. The CDR3 spans 12 residues. The CDR3 DNA reads as TGTGCCAGCAGTGAGGCAGCTTATGGCTACACCTTC. Encoded protein: CASSEAAYGYTF.

This clonotype came up once. The V gene is TRBV12-3 or TRBV12-4, the J gene TRBJ1-1; 7 bases fit TRBD1. Unmatched junction bases numbered 15, after V lost 3 bases and J lost 5 bases. There are 17 residues in the CDR3. The CDR3 reads CASSFATGMGKRTEAFF. The DNA of the CDR3 is TGTGCCAGCAGTTTTGCGACAGGGATGGGAAAACGGACTGAAGCTTTCTTT.

This chain joins TRBV19 and TRBJ2-7, with D unclear. Germline CDR1 and CDR2: LNHDA and SQIVND (reference sequence). The CDR3 spans 13 residues. Trimming cost V 3 bases and J 3 bases, with 9 bases left between them. The CDR3 protein is CASSIRVYYEQYF. CDR3 sequence (DNA): TGTGCCAGTAGTATCCGGGTATACTACGAGCAGTACTTC.

In this sample, this clonotype turned up many times. The chain uses TRBV28 and TRBJ1-1; tentatively, D is TRBD1 (5 bases). The V end lost 5 bases, the J end lost 0 bases, and 10 bases lay between the germline ends. Germline CDR1 and CDR2: MDHEN and SYDVKM. CDR3 length: 14 residues. In DNA form, the CDR3 reads TGTGCCAGCAGTCCGGCAGGGTTGAACACTGAAGCTTTCTTT. It translates to CASSPAGLNTEAFF. Together with reference TRBV28 and TRBJ1-1, the CDR3 gives the full variable domain: DVKVTQSSRYLVKRTGEKVFLECVQDMDHENMFWYRQDPGLGLRLIYFSYDVKMKEKGDIPEGYSVSREKKERFSLILESASTNQTSMYLCASSPAGLNTEAFFGQGTRLTVV.

The chain carries TRBV18 and TRBJ1-1; possible D gene TRBD1, 5 bases. The germline CDR1 and CDR2 sequences are KGHSH and LQKENI. There are 12 residues in the CDR3. Deletions cut 3 bases from V and 9 bases from J, with 11 bases between. The CDR3 DNA reads TGTGCCAGCTCACCGCAGGGCTCCAAAGCTTTCTTT. It codes for CASSPQGSKAFF.

This clonotype has a count of ten or more. The CDR3 coding sequence is TGCAGTGCTAGGGGGGACAGGGTCAACTATGGCTACACCTTC. Encoded protein: CSARGDRVNYGYTF. The chain uses TRBV20-1 and TRBJ1-2; 9 bases map to TRBD1. This CDR3 has 14 residues. V shed 3 bases and J 2 bases; nucleotides not matched to a gene: 4. Germline V gives CDR1 DFQATT, CDR2 SNEGSKA (reference sequence).

This clonotype was counted many times. This chain connects TRBV20-1 to TRBJ1-1; D uncertain. This CDR3 has 13 residues. The V end was cut by 1 base, the J end by 10 bases, with 16 bases between. Germline V gene data show CDR1 as DFQATT and CDR2 as SNEGSKA (reference sequence). CDR3 residues: CSARVQLAVAAFF. CDR3 DNA sequence: TGCAGTGCTAGAGTCCAGTTGGCGGTCGCAGCTTTCTTT.